The present T cell receptor (beta chain) was sequenced within a study of blood T cell repertoires in COVID-19. Study-level background: Samples of COVID-19 (acute and convalescent) were obtained from the United States, Italy and Spain.

Produced via immunoSEQ multiplex PCR; TCRdb's table is partial and in-frame only. Here the sample spans 180,000 or so clones, 81% being singletons. Per germline, CDR1 SEHNR and CDR2 FQNEAQ (reference sequence). V lost 5 bases and J lost 4; bases outside the gene matches: 7. CDR3 length equals 15 residues. Sequenced input: peripheral blood. V usage is TRBV7-9 and J usage is TRBJ2-3; 9 bases agree with TRBD2. The clonotype comes from a woman aged 35 to 49 with COVID-19, enrolled during active disease. CDR3 bases: TGTGCCAGCAGCATCTTAGCGGGAGTTGCAGATACGCAGTATTTT. It is translated as CASSILAGVADTQYF.